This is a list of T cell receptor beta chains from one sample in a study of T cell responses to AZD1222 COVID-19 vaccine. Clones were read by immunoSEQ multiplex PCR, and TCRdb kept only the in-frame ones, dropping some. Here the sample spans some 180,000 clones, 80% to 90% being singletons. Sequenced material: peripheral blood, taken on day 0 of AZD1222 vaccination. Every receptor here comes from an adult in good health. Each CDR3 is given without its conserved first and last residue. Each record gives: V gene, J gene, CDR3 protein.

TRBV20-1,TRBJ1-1,SARDQSEAF
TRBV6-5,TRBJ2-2,ASSKDLRNGELF
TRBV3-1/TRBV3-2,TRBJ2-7,ASSRNHDRSSYEQY
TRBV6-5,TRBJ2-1,ASRPGTSAYNEQF
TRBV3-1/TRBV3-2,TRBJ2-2,ASRPTSGGGTGELF
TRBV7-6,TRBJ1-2,ASSLDVGPYGYT
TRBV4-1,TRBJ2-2,ASSQDRPGELF
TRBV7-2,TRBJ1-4,ASSAPSGATNEKLF
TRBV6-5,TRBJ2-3,ASIYGKGTDTQY
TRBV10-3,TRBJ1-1,AISAVGANTEAF
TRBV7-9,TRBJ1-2,ASRSNRVGYT
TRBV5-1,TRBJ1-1,ASSQTGQANTEAF
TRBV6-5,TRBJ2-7,ASGEYSPPYEQY
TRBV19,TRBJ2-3,ASSQAGWGDTQY
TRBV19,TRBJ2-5,ATRKDRSGTQY
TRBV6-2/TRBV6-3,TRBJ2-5,ASSSTSGRPQETQY
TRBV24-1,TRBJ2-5,ATSDPAGGADQETQY
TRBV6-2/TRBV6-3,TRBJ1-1,ASSYSRGGNTEAF
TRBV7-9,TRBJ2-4,ASSFKNIQY
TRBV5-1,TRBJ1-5,ASSLDGVPNQPQH
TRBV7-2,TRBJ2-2,ASSFETVLGELF
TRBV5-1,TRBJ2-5,ASSLTSAEETQY
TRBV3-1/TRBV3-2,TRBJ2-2,ASSQAGLAGNTGELF
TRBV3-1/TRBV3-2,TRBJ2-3,ASSPRDRRYTDTQY
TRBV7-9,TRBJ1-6,ASSLGGMGSPLH
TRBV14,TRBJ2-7,ASSQAAGEQY
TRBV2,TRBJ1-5,ASSWFSREPQH
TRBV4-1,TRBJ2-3,ASSPGVAISDTQY
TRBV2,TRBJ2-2,ASSERASGFAGELF
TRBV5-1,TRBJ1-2,ASSPGTEYGYT
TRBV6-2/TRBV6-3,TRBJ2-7,ASSSYRVPTSYEQY
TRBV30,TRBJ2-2,AWGLWEAGELF
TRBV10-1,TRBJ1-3,APPLSGNTIY
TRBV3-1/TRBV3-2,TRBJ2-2,ASSRWDSANTGELF
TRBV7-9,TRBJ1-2,ASSTQIRTGTGNYGYT
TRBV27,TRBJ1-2,ASATRGQRNGYT
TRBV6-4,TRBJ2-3,ASSVVAGGITDTQY
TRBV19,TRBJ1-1,ASSIRGGNTEAF
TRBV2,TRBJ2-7,ASSDGTLSYEQY
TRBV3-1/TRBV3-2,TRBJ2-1,ASSQLSGLQF
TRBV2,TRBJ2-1,ASSEWEGLTYNEQF
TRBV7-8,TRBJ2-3,ASSLALGVGHTQY
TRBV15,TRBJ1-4,ATSSTNSEANEKLF
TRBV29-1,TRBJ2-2,SVMSGTGNTGELF
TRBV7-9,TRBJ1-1,ASSFGQGLGAF
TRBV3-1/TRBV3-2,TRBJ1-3,ASSHRDGRNTIY